This record covers a single TCR beta chain. Its antigen is undetermined. The source of the sample is a study of cytotoxic CD8 clonotypes in ibrutinib-treated CLL. Study background: Mean values per sample were a few hundred thousand productive templates and 94,082 productive rearrangements.

Notes on the study in general: Treatment saw public clonotypes, which were uncommon, either contract or stay stable. Sustained-remission and progressing patients had different sampling times.

Germline assignment: CDR1 SGHVS and CDR2 FQNEAQ. Unmatched junction bases numbered 3, after V lost 5 bases and J lost 4 bases. The CDR3 runs to 13 residues. The assay was immunoSEQ multiplex PCR, and TCRdb's table has in-frame clones only and misses some. The sample lists about 50,000 clones, around 60% occurring once. The sequencing here drew on PBMCs, taken after 24 months of ibrutinib treatment. This TCR was recovered from a human donor with chronic lymphocytic leukemia. The chain uses TRBV7-8 and TRBJ2-7, with TRBD2 matching over 9 bases. The CDR3 loop reads CASSRGGAYEQYF. The CDR3 bases are TGTGCCAGCAGCCGCGGGGGGGCATACGAGCAGTACTTC.